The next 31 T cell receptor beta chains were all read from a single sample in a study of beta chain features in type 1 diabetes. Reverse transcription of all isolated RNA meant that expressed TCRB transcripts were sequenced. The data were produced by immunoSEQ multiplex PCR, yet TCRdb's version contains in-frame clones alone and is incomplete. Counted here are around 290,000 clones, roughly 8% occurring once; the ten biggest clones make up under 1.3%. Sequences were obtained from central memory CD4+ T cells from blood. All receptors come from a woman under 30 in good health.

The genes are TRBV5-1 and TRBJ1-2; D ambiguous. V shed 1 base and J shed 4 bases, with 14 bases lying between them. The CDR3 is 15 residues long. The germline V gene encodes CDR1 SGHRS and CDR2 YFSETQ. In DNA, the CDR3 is TGCGCCAGCAGCTTGAGTCAGCCTTCTTTCTATGGCTACACCTTC. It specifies CASSLSQPSFYGYTF. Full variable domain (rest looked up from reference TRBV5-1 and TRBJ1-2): KAGVTQTPRYLIKTRGQQVTLSCSPISGHRSVSWYQQTPGQGLQFLFEYFSETQRNKGNFPGRFSGRQFSNSRSEMNVSTLELGDSALYLCASSLSQPSFYGYTFGSGTRLTVV.

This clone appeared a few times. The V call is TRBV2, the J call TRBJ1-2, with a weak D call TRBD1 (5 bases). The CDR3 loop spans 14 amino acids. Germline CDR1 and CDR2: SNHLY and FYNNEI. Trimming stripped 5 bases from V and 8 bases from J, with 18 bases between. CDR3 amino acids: CASSRNQGYSGYTF. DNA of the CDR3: TGTGCCAGCAGTCGAAACCAGGGATACTCCGGCTACACCTTC.

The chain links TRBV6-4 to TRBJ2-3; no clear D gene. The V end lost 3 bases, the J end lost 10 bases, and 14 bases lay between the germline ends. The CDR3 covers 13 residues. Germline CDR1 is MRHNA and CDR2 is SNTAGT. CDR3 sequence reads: CASSDSHGRAQYF. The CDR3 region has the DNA TGTGCCAGCAGTGATTCCCACGGTCGGGCGCAGTATTTT.

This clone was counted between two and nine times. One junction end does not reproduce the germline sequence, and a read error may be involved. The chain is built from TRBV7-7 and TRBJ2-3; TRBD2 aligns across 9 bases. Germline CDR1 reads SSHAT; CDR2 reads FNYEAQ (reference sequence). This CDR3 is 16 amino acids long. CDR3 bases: TGTGCTAGCAGCTTAGGGGTAGCGGGAGTAGCTGATACGCAGTATTTT. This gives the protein CASSLGVAGVADTQYF.

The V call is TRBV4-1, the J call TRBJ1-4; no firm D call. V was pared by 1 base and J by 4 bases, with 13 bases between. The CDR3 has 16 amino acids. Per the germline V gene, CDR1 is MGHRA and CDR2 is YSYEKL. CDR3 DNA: TGCGCCAGCAGCCAAGCCCGGGTCCAGAATAATGAAAAACTGTTTTTT. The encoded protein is CASSQARVQNNEKLFF.

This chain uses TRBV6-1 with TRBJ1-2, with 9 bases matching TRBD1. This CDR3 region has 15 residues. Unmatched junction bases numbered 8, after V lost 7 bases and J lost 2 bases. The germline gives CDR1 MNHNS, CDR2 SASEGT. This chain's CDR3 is CASTSHRGRNYGYTF. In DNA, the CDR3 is TGTGCCAGCACGTCGCACAGGGGGCGAAACTATGGCTACACCTTC.

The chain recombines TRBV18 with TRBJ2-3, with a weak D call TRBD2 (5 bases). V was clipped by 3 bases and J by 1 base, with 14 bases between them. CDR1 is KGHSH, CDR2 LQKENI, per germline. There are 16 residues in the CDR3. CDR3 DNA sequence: TGTGCCAGCTCACCCACAGTCGGGGTTGGCACAGATACGCAGTATTTT. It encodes CASSPTVGVGTDTQYF.

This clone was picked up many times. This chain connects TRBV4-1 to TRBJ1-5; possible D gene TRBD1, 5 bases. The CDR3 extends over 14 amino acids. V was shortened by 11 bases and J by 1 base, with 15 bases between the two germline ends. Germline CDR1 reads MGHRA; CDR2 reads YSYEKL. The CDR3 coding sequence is TGCGCCCAAGAGGCGGGGCCGAGCAATCAGCCCCAGCATTTT. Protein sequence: CAQEAGPSNQPQHF.

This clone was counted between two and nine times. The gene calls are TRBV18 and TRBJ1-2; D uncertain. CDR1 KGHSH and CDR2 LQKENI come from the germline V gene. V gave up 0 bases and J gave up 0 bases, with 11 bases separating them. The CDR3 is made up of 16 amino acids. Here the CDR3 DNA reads TGTGCCAGCTCACCACCAGATGGACGGGCTAACTATGGCTACACCTTC. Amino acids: CASSPPDGRANYGYTF. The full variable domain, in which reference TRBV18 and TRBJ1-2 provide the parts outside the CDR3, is NAGVMQNPRHLVRRRGQEARLRCSPMKGHSHVYWYRQLPEEGLKFMVYLQKENIIDESGMPKERFSAEFPKEGPSILRIQQVVRGDSAAYFCASSPPDGRANYGYTFGSGTRLTVV.

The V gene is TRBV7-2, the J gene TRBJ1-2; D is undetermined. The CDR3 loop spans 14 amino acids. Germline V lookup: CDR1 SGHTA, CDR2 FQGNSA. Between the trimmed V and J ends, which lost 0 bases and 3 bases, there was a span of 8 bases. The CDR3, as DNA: TGTGCCAGCAGCTTAGCGCAGGCAGACTATGGCTACACCTTC. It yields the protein CASSLAQADYGYTF.

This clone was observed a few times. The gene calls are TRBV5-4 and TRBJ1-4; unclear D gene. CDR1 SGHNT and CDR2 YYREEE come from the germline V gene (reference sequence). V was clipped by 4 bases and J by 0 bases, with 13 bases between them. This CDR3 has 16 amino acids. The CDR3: CASSPLPVATNEKLFF. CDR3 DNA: TGTGCCAGCAGCCCCTTGCCAGTTGCAACTAATGAAAAACTGTTTTTT.

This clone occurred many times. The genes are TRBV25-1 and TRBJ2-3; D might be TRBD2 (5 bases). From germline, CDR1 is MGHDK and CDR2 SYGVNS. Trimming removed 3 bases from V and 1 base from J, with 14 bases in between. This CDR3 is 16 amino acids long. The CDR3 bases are TGTGCCAGCAGTGATCTACGGGGATCGGGCACAGATACGCAGTATTTT. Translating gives CASSDLRGSGTDTQYF.

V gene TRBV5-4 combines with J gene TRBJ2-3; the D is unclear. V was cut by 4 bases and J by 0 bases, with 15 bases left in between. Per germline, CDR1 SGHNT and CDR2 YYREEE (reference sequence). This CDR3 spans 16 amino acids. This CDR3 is CASSLGRPISTDTQYF. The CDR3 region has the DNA TGTGCCAGCAGCCTTGGAAGGCCCATTAGCACAGATACGCAGTATTTT.

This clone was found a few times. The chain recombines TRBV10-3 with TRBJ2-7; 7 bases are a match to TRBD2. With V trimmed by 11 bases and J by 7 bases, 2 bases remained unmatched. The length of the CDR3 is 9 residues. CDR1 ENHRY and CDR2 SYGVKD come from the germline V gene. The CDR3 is CASGGEQYF. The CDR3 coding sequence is TGTGCCTCGGGGGGTGAGCAGTACTTC.

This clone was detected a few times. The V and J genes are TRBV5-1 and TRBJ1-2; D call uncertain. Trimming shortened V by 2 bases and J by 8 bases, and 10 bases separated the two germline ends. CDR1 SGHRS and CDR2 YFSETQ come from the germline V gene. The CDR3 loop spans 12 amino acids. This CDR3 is CASSFEGGGYTF. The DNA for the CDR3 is TGCGCCAGCAGCTTCGAGGGCGGCGGCTACACCTTC.

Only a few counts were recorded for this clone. This CDR3 reads CASRTSGGALETQYF. The CDR3 coding sequence is TGTGCCAGCAGAACGAGCGGGGGGGCTTTAGAGACCCAGTACTTC. V is TRBV2 and J is TRBJ2-5; 10 bases fit TRBD2. The CDR3 extends over 15 amino acids. Germline trimming cut 6 bases from V and 4 bases from J; bases unmatched to any gene: 8. The germline CDR1 and CDR2 sequences are SNHLY and FYNNEI.

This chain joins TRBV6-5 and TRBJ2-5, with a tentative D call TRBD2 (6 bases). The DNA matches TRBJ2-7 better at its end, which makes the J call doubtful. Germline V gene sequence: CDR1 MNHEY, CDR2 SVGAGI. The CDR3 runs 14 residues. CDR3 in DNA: TGTGCCAGCAGTTTAAGGCGGGGCGACTACGAGCAGTACTTC. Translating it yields CASSLRRGDYEQYF.

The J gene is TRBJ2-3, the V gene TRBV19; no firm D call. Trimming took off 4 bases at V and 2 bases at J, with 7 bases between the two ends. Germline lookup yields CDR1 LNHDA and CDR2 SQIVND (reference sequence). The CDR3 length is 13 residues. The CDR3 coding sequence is TGTGCCAGTAGTACCTTCATCACAGATACGCAGTATTTT. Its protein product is CASSTFITDTQYF.

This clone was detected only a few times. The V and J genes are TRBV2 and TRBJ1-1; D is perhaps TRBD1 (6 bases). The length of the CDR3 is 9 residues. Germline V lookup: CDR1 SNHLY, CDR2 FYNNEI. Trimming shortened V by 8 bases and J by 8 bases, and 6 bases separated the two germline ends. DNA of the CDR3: TGTGCCAGCGGGACAGAAGCTTTCTTT. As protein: CASGTEAFF.

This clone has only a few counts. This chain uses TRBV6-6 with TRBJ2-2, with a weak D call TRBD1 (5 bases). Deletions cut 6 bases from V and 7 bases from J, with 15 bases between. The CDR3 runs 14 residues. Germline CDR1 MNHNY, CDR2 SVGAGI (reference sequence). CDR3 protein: CASSLTGQGGELFF. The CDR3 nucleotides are TGTGCCAGCAGCCTTACGGGTCAGGGCGGGGAGCTGTTTTTT.

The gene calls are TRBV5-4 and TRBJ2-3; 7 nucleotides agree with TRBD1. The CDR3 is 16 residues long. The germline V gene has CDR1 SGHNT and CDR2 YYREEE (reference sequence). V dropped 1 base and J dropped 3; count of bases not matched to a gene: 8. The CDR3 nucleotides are TGTGCCAGCAGCTTGACAGGGGCGAGGGGTACAGATACGCAGTATTTT. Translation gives CASSLTGARGTDTQYF.

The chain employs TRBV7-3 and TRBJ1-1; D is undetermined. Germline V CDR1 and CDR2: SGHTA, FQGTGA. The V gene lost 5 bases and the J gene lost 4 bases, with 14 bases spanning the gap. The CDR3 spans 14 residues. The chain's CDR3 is CASSPRGLTTEAFF. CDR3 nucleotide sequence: TGTGCCAGCAGCCCCCGCGGCCTGACCACTGAAGCTTTCTTT.

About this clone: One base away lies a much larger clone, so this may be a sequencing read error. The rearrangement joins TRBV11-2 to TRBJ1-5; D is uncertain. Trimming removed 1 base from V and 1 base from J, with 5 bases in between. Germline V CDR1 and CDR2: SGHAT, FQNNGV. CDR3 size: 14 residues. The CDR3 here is CASSLVGSNQPQHF. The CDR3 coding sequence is TGTGCCAGCAGCTTAGTGGGGAGCAATCAGCCCCAGCATTTT.

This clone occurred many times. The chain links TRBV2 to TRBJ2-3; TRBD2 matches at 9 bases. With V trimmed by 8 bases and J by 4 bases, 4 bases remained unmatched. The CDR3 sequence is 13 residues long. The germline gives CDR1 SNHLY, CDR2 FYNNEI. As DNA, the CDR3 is TGTGCCAGCGCGGCGGGAGGGCCAGATACGCAGTATTTT. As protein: CASAAGGPDTQYF.

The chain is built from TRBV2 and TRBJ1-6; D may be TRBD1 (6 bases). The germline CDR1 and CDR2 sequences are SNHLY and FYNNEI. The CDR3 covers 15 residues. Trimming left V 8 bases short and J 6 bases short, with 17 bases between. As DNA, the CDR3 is TGTGCCAGCCGGGGGGCAGGGTCTGGTAATTCACCCCTCCACTTT. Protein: CASRGAGSGNSPLHF.

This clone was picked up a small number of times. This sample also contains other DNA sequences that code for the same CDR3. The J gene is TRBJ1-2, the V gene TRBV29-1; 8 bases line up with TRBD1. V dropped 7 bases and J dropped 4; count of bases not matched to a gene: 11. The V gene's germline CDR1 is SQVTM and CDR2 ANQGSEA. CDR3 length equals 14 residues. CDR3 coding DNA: TGCAGCGGTCAGCAGGGGGCCCCCCCCTATGGCTACACCTTC. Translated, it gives CSGQQGAPPYGYTF.

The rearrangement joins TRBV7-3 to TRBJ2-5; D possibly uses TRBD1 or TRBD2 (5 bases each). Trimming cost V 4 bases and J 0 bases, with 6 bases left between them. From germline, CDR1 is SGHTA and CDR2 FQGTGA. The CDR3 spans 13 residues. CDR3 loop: CASSWDHQETQYF. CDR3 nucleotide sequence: TGTGCCAGCAGCTGGGACCACCAAGAGACCCAGTACTTC.

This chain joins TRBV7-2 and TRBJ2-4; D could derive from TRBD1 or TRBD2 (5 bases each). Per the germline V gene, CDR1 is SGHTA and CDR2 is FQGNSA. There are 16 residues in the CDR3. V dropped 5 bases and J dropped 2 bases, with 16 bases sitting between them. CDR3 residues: CASSPRGDGTKNIQYF. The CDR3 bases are TGTGCCAGCAGCCCTCGGGGCGATGGAACCAAAAACATTCAGTACTTC.

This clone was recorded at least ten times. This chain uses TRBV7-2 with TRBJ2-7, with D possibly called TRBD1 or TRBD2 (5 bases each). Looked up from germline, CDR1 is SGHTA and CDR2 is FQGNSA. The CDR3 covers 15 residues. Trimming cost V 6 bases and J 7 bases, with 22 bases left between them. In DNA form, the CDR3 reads TGTGCCAGCAGGTCGGATCTCGGGGACGTCAAGGAGCAGTACTTC. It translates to CASRSDLGDVKEQYF. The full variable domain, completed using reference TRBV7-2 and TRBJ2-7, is GAGVSQSPSNKVTEKGKDVELRCDPISGHTALYWYRQSLGQGLEFLIYFQGNSAPDKSGLPSDRFSAERTGGSVSTLTIQRTQQEDSAVYLCASRSDLGDVKEQYFGPGTRLTVT.

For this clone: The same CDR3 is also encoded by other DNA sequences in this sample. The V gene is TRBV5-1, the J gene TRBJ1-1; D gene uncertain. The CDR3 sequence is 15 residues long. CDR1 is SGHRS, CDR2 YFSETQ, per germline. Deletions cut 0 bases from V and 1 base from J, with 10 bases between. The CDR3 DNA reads TGCGCCAGCAGCTTGGAGGTCTGGGAGAACACTGAAGCTTTCTTT. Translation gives CASSLEVWENTEAFF.

In nucleotides, the CDR3 is TGTGCCAGCAGGAAGCGGGGGAGCTCCTACGAGCAGTACTTC. This encodes CASRKRGSSYEQYF. The chain is built from TRBV6-6 and TRBJ2-7, with 8 bases that match TRBD2. With V trimmed by 6 bases and J by 0 bases, 4 bases remained unmatched. Germline V lookup: CDR1 MNHNY, CDR2 SVGAGI (reference sequence). This CDR3 spans 14 amino acids.